A single sample gave rise to the 3 T cell receptor beta chains below, sequenced in a study of beta chain features in type 1 diabetes. Reverse transcribing all isolated RNA meant expressed TCRB transcripts were sequenced. Clones were read by immunoSEQ multiplex PCR, and TCRdb kept only the in-frame ones, dropping some. The sample includes approximately 15,000 clones, roughly two fifths of them seen just once. Material for sequencing was stem cell memory CD4+ T cells from blood. These receptor sequences come from a woman aged 40 to 50 in good health.

This clone has a handful of counts. This rearrangement joins TRBV6-1 to TRBJ2-7, with 9 positions matching TRBD1. From germline, CDR1 is MNHNS and CDR2 SASEGT. The J segment lost 4 bases and the V segment lost 3 bases, leaving 7 bases of the junction unmatched. CDR3 length: 15 amino acids. The CDR3 protein is CASSDPYGTGYEQYF. In DNA, the CDR3 is TGTGCCAGCAGTGATCCCTACGGGACAGGGTACGAGCAGTACTTC.

This clone has only a few counts. The rearrangement uses TRBV7-2 and TRBJ2-1, with TRBD1 matching over 8 bases. The CDR3 runs to 16 residues. Trimming at V came to 3 bases and at J to 4 bases, leaving 8 bases not matched to a gene. Germline V gene data show CDR1 as SGHTA and CDR2 as FQGNSA. For the CDR3, the DNA is TGTGCCAGCAGCTTCCGAACAGGGGGGACGTACAATGAGCAGTTCTTC. It specifies CASSFRTGGTYNEQFF.

The gene calls are TRBV11-3 and TRBJ2-2, with D perhaps matching TRBD2 (5 bases). The V and J ends lost 5 bases and 1 base respectively, with 11 bases between them. Looked up from germline, CDR1 is SGHNT and CDR2 is YENEEA. This CDR3 has 15 residues. CDR3 residues: CASSPRGRNTGELFF. CDR3 bases: TGTGCCAGCAGCCCTCGAGGGAGGAACACCGGGGAGCTGTTTTTT.